This TCR beta chain was sequenced for a study of CD8+ T cells in alopecia areata. Study in general: Treated patients swallowed 5 to 10 mg of oral tofacitinib twice daily. Tofacitinib was given for 6 to 18 months, then stopped for 6 months.

Once RNA had been extracted, it was reverse transcribed into cDNA to act as the sequencing template. Profiled with immunoSEQ multiplex PCR; TCRdb holds only in-frame clones, not every one. The sample yields fewer than 250,000 clones, 40% to 55% seen once. About this clone: Antigen specificity is unknown.

V lost 1 base, J lost 0 bases, and 9 bases lay in between. In germline, CDR1 is MNHEY, CDR2 SMNVEV (reference sequence). CDR3 length: 15 residues. Whole-study results and caveats: Tofacitinib produced a significant decrease in scalp clonality and in expanded CD8+ clones among the top 100. Only a single nonresponder existed, so baseline CD8+ expansion links stay unclear.

The treatment denotes: oral pan-JAK inhibitor, 5-10 mg twice daily. The receptor was isolated from a human donor with alopecia areata. The V and J genes are TRBV27 and TRBJ1-1; D unresolved. The sample consisted of CD4+ T cells sorted from blood, taken at approximately week 37, from a patient treated with tofacitinib. CDR3 sequence reads: CASSLFAGMNTEAFF. CDR3 DNA: TGTGCCAGCAGTTTATTTGCAGGAATGAACACTGAAGCTTTCTTT.